Each of the 2 T cell receptor beta chains below was sequenced from the same sample in a study of regulatory T cells in long-lasting Graves disease. The sample's time point: newly diagnosed GD, antithyroid drugs for less than 3 months. There was RNA extracted from PBMCs, and the TCR library was made from it. To make TCR beta libraries, researchers used iRepertoire HTBI primers and Arm-PCR of CDR3 regions. From the multiplex PCR reads, TCRdb called clonotypes with MiXCR, one entry per CDR3 protein. Of 400,000 to 500,000 distinct CDR3 sequences listed, 16% are singletons. These data also featured in a second study, about T cells in Graves' hyperthyroidism and ophthalmopathy.

The sample in question was peripheral blood mononuclear cells (PBMCs), obtained at new diagnosis, from a patient treated with antithyroid drugs. The origin of the receptors is a woman aged 25-40 years with Graves disease.

This clonotype occurred a few times. The J gene is TRBJ2-1, the V gene TRBV28, with D perhaps assigned TRBD1 or TRBD2 (6 bases each). CDR3 size: 15 residues. Germline lookup yields CDR1 MDHEN and CDR2 SYDVKM. V lost 4 bases to trimming and J lost 8 bases, with 18 bases between them. CDR3 coding DNA: TGTGCCAGCAGTTCCCGTGAGAGGGGGGTTTATGAGCAGTTCTTC. Amino acid sequence: CASSSRERGVYEQFF.

This clonotype was found many times. The chain has TRBV28 and TRBJ1-2; tentative D call: TRBD1 (5 bases). Trimming removed 8 bases from V and 2 bases from J, with 15 bases in between. Germline CDR1 reads MDHEN; CDR2 reads SYDVKM. The CDR3 is 14 residues long. CDR3 bases: TGTGCCAGCCGGAATGGGGGGAACAACTATGGCTACACCTTC. Translating it yields CASRNGGNNYGYTF.